This T cell receptor (beta chain) was observed in a study of a mutant IDH1 vaccine in newly diagnosed glioma. In the study overall: Vaccinations, eight in total, occurred in weeks 1, 3, 5, 7, 11, 15, 19, 23. It was radiotherapy, temozolomide, or both that patients received previously, with most receiving both.

TCRdb's copy holds only in-frame clones and misses some; the assay was immunoSEQ multiplex PCR. The sample includes roughly 34,000 clones, roughly 54% of them seen just once. Indicated time point: week 5, during vaccination. What each vaccine dose contained was 300 ug of mutant IDH1 20-mer peptide, accompanied by topical imiquimod. CDR1 is MNHNS, CDR2 SASEGT, per germline. The CDR3 has 16 residues. With 4 bases clipped from V and 10 bases from J, the junction kept 11 bases outside the gene matches. Concerning this clone: Its antigen is not known.

This chain connects TRBV6-1 to TRBJ1-6, with 9 bases aligning to TRBD1. This receptor was obtained from a woman aged 18-35 years with glioma. The specimen was PBMCs, collected from a glioma patient whose treatment included an IDH1 peptide vaccine. The CDR3 nucleotides read TGTGCCAGCAGTGCCCTACAGGGGGCTGGAGAATCACCCCTCCACTTT. Its protein is CASSALQGAGESPLHF.